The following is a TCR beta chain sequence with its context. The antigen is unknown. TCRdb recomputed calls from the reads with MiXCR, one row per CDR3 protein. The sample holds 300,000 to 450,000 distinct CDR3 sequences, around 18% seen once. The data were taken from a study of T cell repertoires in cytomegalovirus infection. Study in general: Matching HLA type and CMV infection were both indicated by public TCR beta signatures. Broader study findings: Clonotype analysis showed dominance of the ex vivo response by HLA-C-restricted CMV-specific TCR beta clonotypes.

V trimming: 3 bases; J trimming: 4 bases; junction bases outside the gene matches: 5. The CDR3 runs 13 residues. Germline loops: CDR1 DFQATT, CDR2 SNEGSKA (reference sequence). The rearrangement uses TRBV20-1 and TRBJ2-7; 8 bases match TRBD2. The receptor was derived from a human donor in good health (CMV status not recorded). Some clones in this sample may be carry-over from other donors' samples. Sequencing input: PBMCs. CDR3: CSASAGGLYEQYF. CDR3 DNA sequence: TGCAGTGCTAGTGCGGGGGGTTTGTACGAGCAGTACTTC.